The T cell receptor (beta chain) described here comes from a study of blood T cell repertoires in COVID-19. In the study overall: Acute and convalescent COVID-19 samples came from the United States, Italy and Spain. Sample material is recorded as cDNA or gDNA derived from T cells, B-cell-depleted T cells, or PBMCs.

As processed by the authors: From reference gene primer amplification, estimates of nucleated cell counts were derived. The table came from immunoSEQ multiplex PCR; TCRdb's copy has only in-frame clones and leaves some out. That table gives V, J and clone size, and the DNA gave D and trimming. The data show roughly 110,000 clones, with more than 75% seen just once and approximately 8.1% held by the top ten. Germline loops: CDR1 SGHNT, CDR2 YYREEE (reference sequence). The junction had 5 bases not matched to a gene; V was cut back by 8 bases and J by 1 base. The CDR3 is 13 amino acids. J is TRBJ1-1 and V is TRBV5-4; 7 nucleotides match TRBD1. The sequenced sample consisted of peripheral blood. This sequence was found in a woman between 35 and 50 years old with acute or convalescent COVID-19. The CDR3 loop is CARSEGANTEAFF. The CDR3 nucleotides read TGTGCCAGGTCAGAGGGGGCGAACACTGAAGCTTTCTTT.